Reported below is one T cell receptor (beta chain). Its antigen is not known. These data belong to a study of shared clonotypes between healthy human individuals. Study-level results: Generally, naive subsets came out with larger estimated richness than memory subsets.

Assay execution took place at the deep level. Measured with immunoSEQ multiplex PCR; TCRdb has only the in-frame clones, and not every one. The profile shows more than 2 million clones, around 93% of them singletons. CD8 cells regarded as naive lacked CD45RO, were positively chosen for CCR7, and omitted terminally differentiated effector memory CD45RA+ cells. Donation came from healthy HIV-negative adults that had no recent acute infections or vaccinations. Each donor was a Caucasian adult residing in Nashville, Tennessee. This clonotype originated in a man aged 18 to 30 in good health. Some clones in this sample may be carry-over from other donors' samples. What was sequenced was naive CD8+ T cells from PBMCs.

CDR3: CASSFGLNANTGELFF. CDR3 nucleotide sequence: TGTGCCAGCAGTTTCGGCCTAAACGCGAACACCGGGGAGCTGTTTTTT. This chain uses TRBV28 with TRBJ2-2; D gene ambiguous. The V end was cut by 3 bases, the J end by 0 bases, with 11 bases between. This CDR3 is built from 16 residues. Germline assignment: CDR1 MDHEN and CDR2 SYDVKM.